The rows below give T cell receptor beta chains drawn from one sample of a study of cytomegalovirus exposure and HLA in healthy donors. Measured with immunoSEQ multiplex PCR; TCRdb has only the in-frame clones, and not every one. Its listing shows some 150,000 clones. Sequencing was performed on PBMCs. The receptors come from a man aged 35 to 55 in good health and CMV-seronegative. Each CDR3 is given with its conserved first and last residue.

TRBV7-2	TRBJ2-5	CASSLVPVRETQYF
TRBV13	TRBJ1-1	CASSLGLQGTEAFF
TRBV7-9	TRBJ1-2	CASSPDKLYGYTF
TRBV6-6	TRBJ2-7	CASRNRGASDEQYF
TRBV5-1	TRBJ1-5	CASSLEPHQNQPQHF
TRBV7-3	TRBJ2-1	CASSLMLVRYNEQFF
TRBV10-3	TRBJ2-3	CAIKPDRGDRVGDTQYF
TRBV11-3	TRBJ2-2	CASSPSGGIDTGELFF
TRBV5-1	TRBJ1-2	CASSLIQGAYGYTF
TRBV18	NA	CASSPGTGGATYEQYF
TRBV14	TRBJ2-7	CASSQDLDRGDF
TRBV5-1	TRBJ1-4	CASSPGQRIMANEKLFF
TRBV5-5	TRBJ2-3	CASSSKFLPPSTDTQYF
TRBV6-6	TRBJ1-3	CASSLESGNTIYF
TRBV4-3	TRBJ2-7	CASSPQGGFYEQYF
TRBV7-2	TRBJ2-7	CASSFGESYEQYF
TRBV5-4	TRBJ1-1	CASSDPRGIGEAFF
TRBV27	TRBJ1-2	CASSLSLGQAPTNYGYTF
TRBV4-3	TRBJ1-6	CASSQVASPNSPLHF
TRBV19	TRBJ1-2	CASSTRQFYGYTF
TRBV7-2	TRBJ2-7	CASSTQTPLEQYF
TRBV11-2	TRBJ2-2	CASSLDYGNTGELFF
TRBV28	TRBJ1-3	CASSSRGPIYF
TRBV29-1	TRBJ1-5	CSVGTGNQPQHF
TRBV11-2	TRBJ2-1	CASSLQGGGYNEQFF
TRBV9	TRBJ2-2	CASSVGDRGRTGELFF
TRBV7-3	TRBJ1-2	CASSPTGEYGYTF
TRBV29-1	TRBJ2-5	CSVEGRGQETQYF
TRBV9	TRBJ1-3	CASSALSGNTIYF
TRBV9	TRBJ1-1	CASSLGGAGGMNTEAFF
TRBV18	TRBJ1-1	CASDSGTGNTEAFF
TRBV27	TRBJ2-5	CASSTTGGAETQYF
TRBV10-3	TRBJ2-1	CAISDPGGLNDNEQFF
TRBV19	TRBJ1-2	CASSIEGGYNYGYTF
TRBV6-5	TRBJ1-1	CASSGRARNTEAFF
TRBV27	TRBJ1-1	CASSRTRNTEAFF
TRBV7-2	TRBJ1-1	CASSVRQGNTEAFF
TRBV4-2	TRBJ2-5	CASSLGTSEETQYF
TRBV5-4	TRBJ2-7	CASSLTGSYEQYF
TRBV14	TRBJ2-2	CASSLWTGNTGELFF
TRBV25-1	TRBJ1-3	CASSLYQAGRDTIYF
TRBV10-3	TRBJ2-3	CAISSGLSTDTQYF
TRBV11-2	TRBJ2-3	CASSLGYTGRAPDTQYF
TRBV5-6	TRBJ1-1	CASSFQGMYEAFF
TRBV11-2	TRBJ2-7	CASSLFRGGFYEQYF